These T cell receptor beta chains were read from a single sample in a study of T cell changes during pregnancy in multiple sclerosis. Using immunoSEQ multiplex PCR, the repertoire was profiled, and TCRdb retains in-frame clones only, with some absent. The sample contains 50,000 to 60,000 clones, about nine tenths of which appear only once. This material consisted of CD4+ T cells from peripheral blood mononuclear cells, taken in the second trimester of pregnancy. Source of these receptors: a female donor with multiple sclerosis, enrolled in a pregnancy study. Both conserved end residues are part of each CDR3. A D gene is named only where the DNA matches it firmly. Clone size is not always given. Where it is, it says once, few, many or a class for expanded clones.

CDR3nt: TGTGCCAGCAGCCCAGAAACAGGGTTTTGGCAGTTCTTC
CDR3aa: CASSPETGFWQFF
d_gene: -
abundance: -
v_gene: TRBV9
j_gene: TRBJ2-1

CDR3nt: TGTGCCAGCAGCTTAAGGGGAGAGACCCAGTACTTC
CDR3aa: CASSLRGETQYF
d_gene: -
abundance: -
v_gene: TRBV7-2
j_gene: TRBJ2-5

CDR3nt: TGTGCCGTCTCTGCCTGGGCCCAAGAGACCCAGTACTTC
CDR3aa: CAVSAWAQETQYF
d_gene: -
abundance: -
v_gene: TRBV30
j_gene: TRBJ2-5

CDR3nt: TGTGCCAGCAGTGCACAGCAGGGCACCCTGTTTTTT
CDR3aa: CASSAQQGTLFF
d_gene: -
abundance: -
v_gene: TRBV6-4
j_gene: TRBJ1-4

CDR3nt: TGCGCCAGCAGCCAAGATTTGTTTGCGGCAAACTATGGCTACACCTTC
CDR3aa: CASSQDLFAANYGYTF
d_gene: -
abundance: -
v_gene: TRBV4-1
j_gene: TRBJ1-2

CDR3nt: TGCAGCGCTATGGAGGGAAATTCACCCCTCCACTTT
CDR3aa: CSAMEGNSPLHF
d_gene: -
abundance: -
v_gene: TRBV29-1
j_gene: TRBJ1-6

CDR3nt: TGTGCTAGTGGTATCACAGGTAACACTGAAGCTTTCTTT
CDR3aa: CASGITGNTEAFF
d_gene: -
abundance: -
v_gene: TRBV12-5
j_gene: TRBJ1-1

CDR3nt: TGTGCCAGCAGTGAATTCGGGGGGATGGGGAATCAGCCCCAGCATTTT
CDR3aa: CASSEFGGMGNQPQHF
d_gene: -
abundance: -
v_gene: TRBV25-1
j_gene: TRBJ1-5

CDR3nt: TGTGCCAGCAGCTTCCGAAGGGGGACAGGCGAATCTCCCCTCTACAATGAGCAGTTCTTC
CDR3aa: CASSFRRGTGESPLYNEQFF
d_gene: TRBD1
abundance: -
v_gene: TRBV9
j_gene: TRBJ2-1

CDR3nt: TGTGCCAGCAGCTTCGGGGGGACGAACACCGGGGAGCTGTTTTTT
CDR3aa: CASSFGGTNTGELFF
d_gene: TRBD2
abundance: -
v_gene: TRBV5-6
j_gene: TRBJ2-2

CDR3nt: TGTGCCAGCAGCTTGGTGACAGGGGGGAGTGCTAATGAAAAACTGTTTTTT
CDR3aa: CASSLVTGGSANEKLFF
d_gene: TRBD1
abundance: -
v_gene: TRBV5-8
j_gene: TRBJ1-4

CDR3nt: TGTGCCAGCAGCACAGGGGTCCGGATCTCAGATACGCAGTATTTT
CDR3aa: CASSTGVRISDTQYF
d_gene: TRBD1
abundance: -
v_gene: TRBV7-8
j_gene: TRBJ2-3

CDR3nt: TGTGCCAGCAGGGACACCCTTAACTATGGCTACACCTTC
CDR3aa: CASRDTLNYGYTF
d_gene: -
abundance: -
v_gene: TRBV2
j_gene: TRBJ1-2

CDR3nt: TGCGCCAGTAGGGTCAGGGATGAGCAGTTCTTC
CDR3aa: CASRVRDEQFF
d_gene: -
abundance: -
v_gene: TRBV5-1
j_gene: TRBJ2-1

CDR3nt: TGTGCCAGTAGTAGGGGCAGGGGGCAAGGGAACACTGAAGCTTTCTTT
CDR3aa: CASSRGRGQGNTEAFF
d_gene: TRBD1
abundance: -
v_gene: TRBV19
j_gene: TRBJ1-1

CDR3nt: TGTGCCAGCATTCGAGGGTCCCGGAGTAAAAACATTCAGTACTTC
CDR3aa: CASIRGSRSKNIQYF
d_gene: -
abundance: -
v_gene: TRBV6-1
j_gene: TRBJ2-4

CDR3nt: TGCGCCAGCAGCTGGGAGGGGGCAGATACGCAGTATTTT
CDR3aa: CASSWEGADTQYF
d_gene: -
abundance: -
v_gene: TRBV5-1
j_gene: TRBJ2-3

CDR3nt: TGTGCCTGGAGTCCCCTAGGGAGTAGAAACGGCAATCAGCCCCAGCATTTT
CDR3aa: CAWSPLGSRNGNQPQHF
d_gene: -
abundance: -
v_gene: TRBV30
j_gene: TRBJ1-5

CDR3nt: TGTGCCAGCAGTTCCCCAGGCAGCTCCACAACTGGAAACACCATATATTTT
CDR3aa: CASSSPGSSTTGNTIYF
d_gene: -
abundance: -
v_gene: TRBV28
j_gene: TRBJ1-3

CDR3nt: TGTGCCAGCAGCTTTAGGACAAGGGATGAAAAACTGTTTTTT
CDR3aa: CASSFRTRDEKLFF
d_gene: -
abundance: once
v_gene: TRBV11-1
j_gene: TRBJ1-4

CDR3nt: TGTGCCAGCAGCGTAGCGCTTGGGGGGAATGAAAAACTGTTTTTT
CDR3aa: CASSVALGGNEKLFF
d_gene: -
abundance: -
v_gene: TRBV11-2
j_gene: TRBJ1-4

CDR3nt: TGTGCCAGCTTACCGGGACAGGGACCCTACAATGAGCAGTTCTTC
CDR3aa: CASLPGQGPYNEQFF
d_gene: TRBD1
abundance: -
v_gene: TRBV19
j_gene: TRBJ2-1

CDR3nt: TGTGCCATCAGTTCAGGGGGCTACGAGCAGTACTTC
CDR3aa: CAISSGGYEQYF
d_gene: TRBD1
abundance: -
v_gene: TRBV10-3
j_gene: TRBJ2-7

CDR3nt: TGTGCCAGCATTGCGGACAGGGGGGACACTGAAGCTTTCTTT
CDR3aa: CASIADRGDTEAFF
d_gene: TRBD1
abundance: -
v_gene: TRBV6-6
j_gene: TRBJ1-1

CDR3nt: TGTGCCAGCAGTGGACAGACGAACACTGAAGCTTTCTTT
CDR3aa: CASSGQTNTEAFF
d_gene: -
abundance: -
v_gene: TRBV2
j_gene: TRBJ1-1

CDR3nt: TGTGCCAGCAGCGCTTTAGCGGGGGGCACAGATACGCAGTATTTT
CDR3aa: CASSALAGGTDTQYF
d_gene: TRBD2
abundance: -
v_gene: TRBV2
j_gene: TRBJ2-3

CDR3nt: TGTGCCAGCAGTCGCTCGACAGGGAGTACTTCACCCCTCCACTTT
CDR3aa: CASSRSTGSTSPLHF
d_gene: TRBD1
abundance: -
v_gene: TRBV6-6
j_gene: TRBJ1-6

CDR3nt: TGTGCCAGCAGCCCCCTCCGGACAGGGTCACGCGAGCAGTACTTC
CDR3aa: CASSPLRTGSREQYF
d_gene: TRBD1
abundance: -
v_gene: TRBV7-8
j_gene: TRBJ2-7

CDR3nt: TGTGCCAGCAGCCTAAGGGGGAGTAGCACAGATACGCAGTATTTT
CDR3aa: CASSLRGSSTDTQYF
d_gene: -
abundance: -
v_gene: TRBV13
j_gene: TRBJ2-3

CDR3nt: TGTGCCAGCAGCGTTGGGCAGGGGGGAACTGAAGCTTTCTTT
CDR3aa: CASSVGQGGTEAFF
d_gene: TRBD1
abundance: -
v_gene: TRBV9
j_gene: TRBJ1-1

CDR3nt: TGTGCCAGCAGTTTATGGGCTAGCGGGGGTTCTGGGGCTTACAATGAGCAGTTCTTC
CDR3aa: CASSLWASGGSGAYNEQFF
d_gene: TRBD2
abundance: -
v_gene: TRBV27
j_gene: TRBJ2-1

CDR3nt: TGTGCCAGCAGCCCTCAGGGGGTCCAAGAGACCCAGTACTTC
CDR3aa: CASSPQGVQETQYF
d_gene: TRBD1
abundance: -
v_gene: TRBV9
j_gene: TRBJ2-5

CDR3nt: TGTGCCAGCAGCTTAGACTATAGCAATCAGCCCCAGCATTTT
CDR3aa: CASSLDYSNQPQHF
d_gene: -
abundance: -
v_gene: TRBV7-2
j_gene: TRBJ1-5

CDR3nt: TGCGCCAGCAGCTTGAGCGGAGAGACCCAGTACTTC
CDR3aa: CASSLSGETQYF
d_gene: -
abundance: -
v_gene: TRBV5-1
j_gene: TRBJ2-5

CDR3nt: TGTGCCAGCAGTGAACAGGCAGGGGCGAACACCGGGGAGCTGTTTTTT
CDR3aa: CASSEQAGANTGELFF
d_gene: -
abundance: -
v_gene: TRBV6-1
j_gene: TRBJ2-2

CDR3nt: TGCGCCAGCAGCCAAGAGAGGCTCTCCTACGAGCAGTACTTC
CDR3aa: CASSQERLSYEQYF
d_gene: -
abundance: -
v_gene: TRBV4-1
j_gene: TRBJ2-7

CDR3nt: TGTGCCAGCAGATTAGGTTGGCAGGGGAAATCTGAAGCTTTCTTT
CDR3aa: CASRLGWQGKSEAFF
d_gene: -
abundance: -
v_gene: TRBV5-5
j_gene: TRBJ1-1

CDR3nt: TGTGCCAGTAGTCCCCTCGAGCGGGGGGGCACCGGGGAGCTGTTTTTT
CDR3aa: CASSPLERGGTGELFF
d_gene: TRBD2
abundance: -
v_gene: TRBV19
j_gene: TRBJ2-2

CDR3nt: TGTGCCAGCACCCCCCCGGGCCCGGGGGGCTACACCTTC
CDR3aa: CASTPPGPGGYTF
d_gene: -
abundance: -
v_gene: TRBV5-4
j_gene: TRBJ1-2

CDR3nt: TGTGCCTGGGAACACCGGAGAGAGACCCAGTACTTC
CDR3aa: CAWEHRRETQYF
d_gene: -
abundance: -
v_gene: TRBV30
j_gene: TRBJ2-5